A single T cell receptor beta chain is shown here with its context. Its target is not known. The source of the sample is a study of Tregs in tolerant kidney transplant recipients. About the study: CD4+CD25+CD127- cells came from approximately three-day belatacept mixed lymphocyte reactions, some with roughly five-day graft donor restimulation. The study, taken as a whole, reports: Activated donor B cell expansion appeared to reveal the most relevant donor-specific TCRbeta repertoire. No direct test of biological reproducibility was done here.

Libraries were prepared by immunoSEQ multiplex PCR; TCRdb keeps only in-frame clonotypes and omits some of them. Of around 21,000 clones listed, around three fifths are singletons. This CDR3 comprises 17 residues. The V gene's germline CDR1 is KGHSH and CDR2 LQKENI. V lost 3 bases and J lost 1, with 19 bases in between. This chain uses TRBV18 with TRBJ2-7; D might be TRBD1 (7 bases). The sample comprised Tregs from blood cultured with allogeneic cells. The sequence derives from a human donor in good health. For the CDR3, the DNA is TGTGCCAGCTCACCGAGTGCCCCAGGGGGGTTATCCTACGAGCAGTACTTC. Translating gives CASSPSAPGGLSYEQYF.